This T cell receptor beta chain was identified in a study of regulatory T cells. The count of this clone is one. The CDR3 runs to 17 residues. Germline CDR1 and CDR2: SGHVS and FQNEAQ. The junction had 9 bases not matched to a gene; V was cut back by 1 base and J by 0 bases. Primers: 52 TRBV forward and 13 TRBJ reverse. Produced via immunoSEQ multiplex PCR; TCRdb's table is partial and in-frame only. The data hold roughly 10,000 clones, with over 75% observed a single time. Sequenced material: CD8+ T cells sorted from blood. The chain employs TRBV7-8 and TRBJ2-7, with 7 bases that match TRBD2. The receptor comes from a person aged 18-29 years with CD3G deficiency. The CDR3 sequence is CASSLGGGRGLSYEQYF. CDR3 sequence (DNA): TGTGCCAGCAGCTTAGGGGGGGGACGGGGACTCTCCTACGAGCAGTACTTC.